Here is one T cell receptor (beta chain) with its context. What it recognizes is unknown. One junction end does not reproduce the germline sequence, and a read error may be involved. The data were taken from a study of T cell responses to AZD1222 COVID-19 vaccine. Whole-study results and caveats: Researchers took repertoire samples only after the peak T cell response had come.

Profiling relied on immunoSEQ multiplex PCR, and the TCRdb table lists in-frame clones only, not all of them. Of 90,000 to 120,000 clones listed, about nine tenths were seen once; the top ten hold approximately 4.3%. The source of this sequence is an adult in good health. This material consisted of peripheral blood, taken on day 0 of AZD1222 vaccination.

This CDR3 is CASSPRRDNEQFF. The DNA of the CDR3 is TGTGCCAGCAGTCCGCGGAGGGACAACGAGCAGTTCTTC. This rearrangement joins TRBV28 to TRBJ2-1; either TRBD1 or TRBD2 may fit D (6 bases each). There are 13 residues in the CDR3. Germline V gene data show CDR1 as MDHEN and CDR2 as SYDVKM. Drawing the rest from reference TRBV28 and TRBJ2-1, the complete variable domain is DVKVTQSSRYLVKRTGEKVFLECVQDMDHENMFWYRQDPGLGLRLIYFSYDVKMKEKGDIPEGYSVSREKKERFSLILESASTNQTSMYLCASSPRRDNEQFFGPGTRLTVL.